This record looks at one T cell receptor (beta chain) sequence and its context. TCRdb keeps only in-frame clones here, not all; method: immunoSEQ multiplex PCR. The profile shows tens of thousands of clones, more than 75% of them singletons. This sample is drawn from a study of blood T cell repertoires in COVID-19. The junction had 12 bases not matched to a gene; V was cut back by 3 bases and J by 8 bases. Germline loops: CDR1 SGHTS, CDR2 YDEGEE. CDR3 length equals 16 residues. Sequences were obtained from peripheral blood. The chain recombines TRBV5-8 with TRBJ2-1, with TRBD1 matching 9 bases. The receptor's source is a man older than 75 in a cohort sampled during active COVID-19. The chain's CDR3 is CASSSGLGQGLDEQFF. The CDR3, as DNA: TGTGCCAGCAGCTCGGGCCTGGGACAGGGCCTAGATGAGCAGTTCTTC.